Judged by abundance, the clone carrying this T cell receptor beta chain is medium-sized. As yet, its antigen is unknown. Trimming left V 1 base short and J 2 bases short, with 12 bases between. The CDR3 runs to 15 residues. Germline V gene data show CDR1 as MGHDK and CDR2 as SYGVNS. This sample is drawn from a study of cytomegalovirus exposure and HLA in healthy donors. Study-level points and caveats: Later analysis showed TCR association rates varying by HLA locus, highest for DRB1 and lowest for HLA-C. Indistinguishable V segments such as TRBV6-2 and TRBV6-3 were excluded. Earlier analysis yielded a pattern in which most TCR beta V segments were productive about 90% or about 30% of the time.

Use of 60 Vbeta and 13 Jbeta primers characterized the PCR. Method: immunoSEQ multiplex PCR; TCRdb's copy keeps in-frame clones and lacks some. The sample yields about 170,000 clones, about 75% seen once. This receptor was identified in a female donor in good health and CMV-seronegative. The V call is TRBV25-1, the J call TRBJ2-7; maybe TRBD1 (5 bases). Material: PBMCs. The CDR3 DNA follows: TGTGCCAGCAGTGAATCGGCAGGGATTACCTACGAGCAGTACTTC. Translating it yields CASSESAGITYEQYF.